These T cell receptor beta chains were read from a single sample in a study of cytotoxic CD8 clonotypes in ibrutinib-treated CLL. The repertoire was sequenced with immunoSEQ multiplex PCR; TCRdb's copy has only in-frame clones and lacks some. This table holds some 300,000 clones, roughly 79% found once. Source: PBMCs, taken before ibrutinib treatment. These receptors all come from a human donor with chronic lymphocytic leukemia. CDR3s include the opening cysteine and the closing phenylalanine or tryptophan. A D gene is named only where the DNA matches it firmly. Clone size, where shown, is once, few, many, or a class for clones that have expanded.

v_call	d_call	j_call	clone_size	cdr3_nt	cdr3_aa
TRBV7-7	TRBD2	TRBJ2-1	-	TGTGCTAGCAGCTCCGGGACTAGTGGGACTTTGGATGAGCAGTTCTTC	CASSSGTSGTLDEQFF
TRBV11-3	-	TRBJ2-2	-	TGTGCCAGCAGCTTTAGGGGTGCCGGGGAGCTGTTTTTT	CASSFRGAGELFF
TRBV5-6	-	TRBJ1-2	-	TGTGCCAGCAGCTTGTGGTTGGCGAGTGGCTACACCTTC	CASSLWLASGYTF
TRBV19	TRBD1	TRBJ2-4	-	TGTGCCAGTAGTAACATTAAAGGGGGCAGGTGGGACATTCAGTACTTC	CASSNIKGGRWDIQYF
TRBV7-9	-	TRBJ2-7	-	TGTGCCAGCAGGAAAGGGTCGGGGGAGCAGTACTTC	CASRKGSGEQYF
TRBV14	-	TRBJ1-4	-	TGTGCCAGCAGCCAAGGCGGCTGGCGACTGTTTTTT	CASSQGGWRLFF
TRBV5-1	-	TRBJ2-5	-	TGCGCCAGCAGCTTGACCCTACAAGAGACCCAGTACTTC	CASSLTLQETQYF
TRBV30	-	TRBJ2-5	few	TGTGCCTGGACTTTATACCCTGGGGGGAGAGAGACCCAGTACTTC	CAWTLYPGGRETQYF
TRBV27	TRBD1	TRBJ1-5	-	TGTGCCAGCAGTAACGACAGGGAGCGTCAGCCCCAGCATTTT	CASSNDRERQPQHF
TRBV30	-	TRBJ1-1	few	TGTGCCTGGAGTGACCAGATGAACACTGAAGCTTTCTTT	CAWSDQMNTEAFF
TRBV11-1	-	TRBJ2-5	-	TGTGCCAGCAGCTTAAGCCGGGTATGGGAGACCCAGTACTTC	CASSLSRVWETQYF
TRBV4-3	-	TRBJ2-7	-	TGCGCCAGCAGCCAAGATAGGCAGGGCTCCTACGAGCAGTACTTC	CASSQDRQGSYEQYF
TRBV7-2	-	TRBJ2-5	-	TGTGCCAGCAGCCCAAATATGGAGACCCAGTACTTC	CASSPNMETQYF
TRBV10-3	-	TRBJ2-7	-	TGTGCCATCGCTGGAGGCGACGGATACTACGAGCAGTACTTC	CAIAGGDGYYEQYF
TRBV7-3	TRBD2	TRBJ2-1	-	TGTGCCAGCAACCGGGGCGGGAGGCAGAACAATGAGCAGTTCTTC	CASNRGGRQNNEQFF
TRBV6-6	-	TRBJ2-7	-	TGTGCCAGCAGTTATGAGCACGATTCCTACGAGCAGTACTTC	CASSYEHDSYEQYF
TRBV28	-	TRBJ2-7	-	TGTGCCAGCAGTTTATCTCTAGCTTACGAGCAGTACTTC	CASSLSLAYEQYF
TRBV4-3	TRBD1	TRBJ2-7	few	TGCGCCAGCAGCCAAGGCCGGGACAGCTACTACGAGCAGTACTTC	CASSQGRDSYYEQYF
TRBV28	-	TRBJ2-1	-	TGTGCCAGCGTCGTAGGGGGCTCCTACAATGAGCAGTTCTTC	CASVVGGSYNEQFF
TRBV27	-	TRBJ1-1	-	TGTGCCAGCAGTTTATTCATTACCACCATGAACACTGAAGCTTTCTTT	CASSLFITTMNTEAFF